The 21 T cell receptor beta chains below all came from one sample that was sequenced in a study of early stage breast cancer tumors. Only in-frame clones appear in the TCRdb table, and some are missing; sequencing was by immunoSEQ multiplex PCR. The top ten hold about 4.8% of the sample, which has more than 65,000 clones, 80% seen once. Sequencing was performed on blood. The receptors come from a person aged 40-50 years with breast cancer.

The CDR3 DNA reads TGTGCCAGCAGTTACGACCCCACCTACGAGCAGTACTTC. This encodes CASSYDPTYEQYF. J is TRBJ2-7 and V is TRBV28; D remains unclear. This CDR3 spans 13 amino acids. Trimming took off 4 bases at V and 2 bases at J, with 9 bases between the two ends. Germline CDR1 MDHEN, CDR2 SYDVKM. Full variable domain (missing parts from reference TRBV28 and TRBJ2-7): DVKVTQSSRYLVKRTGEKVFLECVQDMDHENMFWYRQDPGLGLRLIYFSYDVKMKEKGDIPEGYSVSREKKERFSLILESASTNQTSMYLCASSYDPTYEQYFGPGTRLTVT.

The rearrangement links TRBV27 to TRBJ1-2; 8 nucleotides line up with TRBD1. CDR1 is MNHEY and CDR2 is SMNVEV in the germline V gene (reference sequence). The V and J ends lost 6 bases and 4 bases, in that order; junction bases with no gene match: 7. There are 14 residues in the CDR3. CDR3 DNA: TGTGCCAGCAGCTCAGGGGGCGCGACCTATGGCTACACCTTC. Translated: CASSSGGATYGYTF.

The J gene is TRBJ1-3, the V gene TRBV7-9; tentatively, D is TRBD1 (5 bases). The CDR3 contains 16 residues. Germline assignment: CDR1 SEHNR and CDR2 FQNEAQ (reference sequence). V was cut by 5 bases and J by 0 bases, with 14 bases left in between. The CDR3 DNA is TGTGCCAGCAGCCCGAGGGGACGGAACTCTGGAAACACCATATATTTT. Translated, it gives CASSPRGRNSGNTIYF.

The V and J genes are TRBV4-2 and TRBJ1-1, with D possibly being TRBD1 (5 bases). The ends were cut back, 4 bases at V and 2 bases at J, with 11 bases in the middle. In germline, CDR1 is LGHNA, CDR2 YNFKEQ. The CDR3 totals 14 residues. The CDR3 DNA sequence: TGTGCCAGCAGCCGAGGGGATTTTAACACTGAAGCTTTCTTT. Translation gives CASSRGDFNTEAFF.

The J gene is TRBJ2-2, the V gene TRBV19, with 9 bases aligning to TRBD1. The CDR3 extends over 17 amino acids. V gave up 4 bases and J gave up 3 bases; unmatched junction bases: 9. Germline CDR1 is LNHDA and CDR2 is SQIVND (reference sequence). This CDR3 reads CASSKSGQGFDTGELFF. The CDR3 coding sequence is TGTGCCAGTAGTAAATCGGGACAGGGCTTCGACACCGGGGAGCTGTTTTTT. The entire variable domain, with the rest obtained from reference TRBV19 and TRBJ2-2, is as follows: DGGITQSPKYLFRKEGQNVTLSCEQNLNHDAMYWYRQDPGQGLRLIYYSQIVNDFQKGDIAEGYSVSREKKESFPLTVTSAQKNPTAFYLCASSKSGQGFDTGELFFGEGSRLTVL.

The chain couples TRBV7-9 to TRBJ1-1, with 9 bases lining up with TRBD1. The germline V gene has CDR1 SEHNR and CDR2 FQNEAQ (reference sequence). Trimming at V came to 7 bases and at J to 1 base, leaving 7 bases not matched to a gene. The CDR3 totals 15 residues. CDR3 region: CASIWTGEANTEAFF. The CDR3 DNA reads TGTGCCAGCATCTGGACAGGGGAGGCGAACACTGAAGCTTTCTTT.

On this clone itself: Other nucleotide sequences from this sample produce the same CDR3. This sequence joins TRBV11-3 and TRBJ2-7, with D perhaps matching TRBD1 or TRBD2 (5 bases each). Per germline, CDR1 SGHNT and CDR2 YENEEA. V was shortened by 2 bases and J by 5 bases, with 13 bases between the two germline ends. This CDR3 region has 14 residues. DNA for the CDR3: TGTGCCAGCAGCTTACCGGGGCAGGCGAACGAGCAGTACTTC. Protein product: CASSLPGQANEQYF.

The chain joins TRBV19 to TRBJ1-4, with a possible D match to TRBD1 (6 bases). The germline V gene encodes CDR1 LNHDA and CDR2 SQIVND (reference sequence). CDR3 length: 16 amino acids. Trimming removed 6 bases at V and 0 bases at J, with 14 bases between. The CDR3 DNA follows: TGTGCCAGTAGCAACGGACAGACTGCAACTAATGAAAAACTGTTTTTT. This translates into CASSNGQTATNEKLFF.

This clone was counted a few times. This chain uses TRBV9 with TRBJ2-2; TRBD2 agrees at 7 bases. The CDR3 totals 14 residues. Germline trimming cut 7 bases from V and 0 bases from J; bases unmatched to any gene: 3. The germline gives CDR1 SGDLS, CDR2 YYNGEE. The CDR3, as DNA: TGTGCCAGCGGCGGGAGTCCGAACACCGGGGAGCTGTTTTTT. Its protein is CASGGSPNTGELFF.

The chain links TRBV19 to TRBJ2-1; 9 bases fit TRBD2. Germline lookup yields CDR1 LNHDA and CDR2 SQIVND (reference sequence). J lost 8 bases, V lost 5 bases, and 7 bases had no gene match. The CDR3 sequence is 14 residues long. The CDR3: CASSDSGSHYEQFF. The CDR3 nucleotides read TGTGCCAGTAGTGATAGCGGGAGTCATTATGAGCAGTTCTTC. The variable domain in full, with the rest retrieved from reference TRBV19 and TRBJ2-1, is DGGITQSPKYLFRKEGQNVTLSCEQNLNHDAMYWYRQDPGQGLRLIYYSQIVNDFQKGDIAEGYSVSREKKESFPLTVTSAQKNPTAFYLCASSDSGSHYEQFFGPGTRLTVL.

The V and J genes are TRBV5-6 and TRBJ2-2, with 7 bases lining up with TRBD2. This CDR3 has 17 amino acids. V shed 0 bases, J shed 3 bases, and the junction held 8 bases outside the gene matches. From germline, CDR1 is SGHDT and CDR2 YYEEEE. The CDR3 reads CASSLAGGYSHTGELFF. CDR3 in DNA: TGTGCCAGCAGCTTGGCCGGGGGGTACTCGCACACCGGGGAGCTGTTTTTT.

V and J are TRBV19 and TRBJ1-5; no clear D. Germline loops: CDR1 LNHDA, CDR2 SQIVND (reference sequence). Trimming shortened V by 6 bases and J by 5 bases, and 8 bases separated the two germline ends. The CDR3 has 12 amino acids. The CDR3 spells CASRETDQPQHF. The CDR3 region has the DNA TGTGCCAGTAGAGAGACGGATCAGCCCCAGCATTTT. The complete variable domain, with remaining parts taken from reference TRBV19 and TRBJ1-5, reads DGGITQSPKYLFRKEGQNVTLSCEQNLNHDAMYWYRQDPGQGLRLIYYSQIVNDFQKGDIAEGYSVSREKKESFPLTVTSAQKNPTAFYLCASRETDQPQHFGDGTRLSIL.

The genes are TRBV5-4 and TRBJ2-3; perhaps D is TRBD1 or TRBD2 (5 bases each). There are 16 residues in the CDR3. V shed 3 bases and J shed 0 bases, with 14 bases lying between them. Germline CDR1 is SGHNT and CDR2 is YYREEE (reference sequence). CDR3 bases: TGTGCCAGCAGCTGGCGGACGGGACCGAGCACAGATACGCAGTATTTT. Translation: CASSWRTGPSTDTQYF. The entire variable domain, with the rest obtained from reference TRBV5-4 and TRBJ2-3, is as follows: ETGVTQSPTHLIKTRGQQVTLRCSSQSGHNTVSWYQQALGQGPQFIFQYYREEENGRGNFPPRFSGLQFPNYSSELNVNALELDDSALYLCASSWRTGPSTDTQYFGPGTRLTVL.

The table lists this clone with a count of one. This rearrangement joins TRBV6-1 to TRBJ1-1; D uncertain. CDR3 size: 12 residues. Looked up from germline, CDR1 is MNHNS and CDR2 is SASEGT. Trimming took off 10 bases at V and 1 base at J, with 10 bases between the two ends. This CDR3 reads CATSPKNTEAFF. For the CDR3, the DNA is TGTGCCACCTCCCCCAAGAACACTGAAGCTTTCTTT.

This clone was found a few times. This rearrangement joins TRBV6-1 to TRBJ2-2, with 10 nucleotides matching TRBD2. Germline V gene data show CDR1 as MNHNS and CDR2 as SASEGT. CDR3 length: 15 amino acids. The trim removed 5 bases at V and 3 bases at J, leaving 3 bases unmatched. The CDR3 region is CASSLGTSDTGELFF. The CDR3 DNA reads TGTGCCAGCAGTCTTGGGACTAGCGACACCGGGGAGCTGTTTTTT.

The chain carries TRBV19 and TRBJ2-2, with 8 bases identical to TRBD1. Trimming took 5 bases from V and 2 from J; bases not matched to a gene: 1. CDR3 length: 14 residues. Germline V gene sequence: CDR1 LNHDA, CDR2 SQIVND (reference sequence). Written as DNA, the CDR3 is TGTGCCAGTAGTGACAGGGGAAACACCGGGGAGCTGTTTTTT. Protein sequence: CASSDRGNTGELFF.

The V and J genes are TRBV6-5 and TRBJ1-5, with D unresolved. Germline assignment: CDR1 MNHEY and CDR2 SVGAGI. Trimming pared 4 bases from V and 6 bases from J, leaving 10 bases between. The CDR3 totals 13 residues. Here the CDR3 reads CASSLGRRQPQHF. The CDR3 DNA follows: TGTGCCAGCAGTTTGGGGAGGCGTCAGCCCCAGCATTTT.

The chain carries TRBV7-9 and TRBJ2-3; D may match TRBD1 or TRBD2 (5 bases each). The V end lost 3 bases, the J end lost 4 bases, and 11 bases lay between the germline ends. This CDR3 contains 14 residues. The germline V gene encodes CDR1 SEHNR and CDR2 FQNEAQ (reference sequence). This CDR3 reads CASSFFGASDTQYF. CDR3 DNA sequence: TGTGCCAGCAGCTTCTTCGGGGCGTCAGATACGCAGTATTTT.

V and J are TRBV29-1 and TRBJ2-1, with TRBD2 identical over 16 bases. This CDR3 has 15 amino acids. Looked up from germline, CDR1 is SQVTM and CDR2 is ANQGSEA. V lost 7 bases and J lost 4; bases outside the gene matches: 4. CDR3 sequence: CSGEGLAGGYNEQFF. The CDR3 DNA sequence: TGCAGCGGCGAGGGACTAGCGGGAGGGTACAATGAGCAGTTCTTC.

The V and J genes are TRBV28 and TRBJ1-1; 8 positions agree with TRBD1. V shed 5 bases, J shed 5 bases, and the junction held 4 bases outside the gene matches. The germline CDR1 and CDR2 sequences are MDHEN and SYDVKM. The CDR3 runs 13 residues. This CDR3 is CASSPQGATEAFF. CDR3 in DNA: TGTGCCAGCAGTCCTCAGGGGGCAACTGAAGCTTTCTTT.

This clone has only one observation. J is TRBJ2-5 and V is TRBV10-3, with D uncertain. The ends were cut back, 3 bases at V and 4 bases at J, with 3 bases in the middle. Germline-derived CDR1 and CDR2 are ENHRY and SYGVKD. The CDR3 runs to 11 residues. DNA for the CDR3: TGTGCCATCAGTGAAGGAGAGACCCAGTACTTC. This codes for CAISEGETQYF.